A single sample is the source of the 15 T cell receptor beta chains below, sequenced in a study of shared T cell receptors in the human thymus (dated by TCRdb to 2020 to 2023). To prepare the library, the immunoSEQ multiplex PCR assay was applied. The source is immuneACCESS, and TCRdb retained only in-frame sequences with V and J called. Part of the clones is not carried over; for the studies checked, unresolved V genes explain less than half of this, and the remainder is unexplained. This sample holds 700,000 to 750,000 clones; approximately 85% were observed only once. The leading ten clones occupy around 0.0099% of the sample. The same sample was also used in a study of human thymus T cells.

Material: thymocytes. The receptor source for this set is a girl under three years old with a congenital heart defect. Donor details come from another sample of the same person, matched by shared clones.

J is TRBJ2-2 and V is TRBV5-6; a weak D match, TRBD1 (5 bases). The CDR3 is 16 amino acids. CDR1 and CDR2 from the germline V gene are SGHDT and YYEEEE. Trimming cost V 3 bases and J 1 base, with 13 bases left between them. CDR3 region: CASSCQGRLNTGELFF. Written as DNA, the CDR3 is TGTGCCAGCAGCTGCCAGGGAAGGCTGAACACCGGGGAGCTGTTTTTT.

Details on this clone: Other DNA sequences in the sample encode the same CDR3. The J gene is TRBJ2-7, the V gene TRBV7-9, with 7 bases that match TRBD1. V lost 5 bases to trimming and J lost 2 bases; unmatched junction nucleotides: 3. This CDR3 has 13 residues. The germline gives CDR1 SEHNR, CDR2 FQNEAQ (reference sequence). Written as DNA, the CDR3 is TGTGCCAGCAGCCTCGGGACAGCCTACGAGCAGTACTTC. Its protein is CASSLGTAYEQYF.

The J gene is TRBJ1-3, the V gene TRBV5-6, with D uncertain. The germline V gene has CDR1 SGHDT and CDR2 YYEEEE. Trimming took off 7 bases at V and 4 bases at J, with 15 bases between the two ends. The CDR3 totals 14 residues. CDR3 DNA: TGTGCCAGCTGGGGAGGGAGGTTCGGAAACACCATATATTTT. Protein sequence: CASWGGRFGNTIYF.

J is TRBJ1-1 and V is TRBV5-5, with 10 bases that match TRBD1. Germline V lookup: CDR1 SGHKS, CDR2 YYEKEE (reference sequence). With 3 bases clipped from V and 2 bases from J, the junction kept 10 bases outside the gene matches. There are 17 residues in the CDR3. Written as DNA, the CDR3 is TGTGCCAGCAGCTACCGGGACAGGGGACTTCTAAACACTGAAGCTTTCTTT. Translating it yields CASSYRDRGLLNTEAFF. Based on the CDR3 plus reference TRBV5-5 and TRBJ1-1, the full variable domain is DAGVTQSPTHLIKTRGQQVTLRCSPISGHKSVSWYQQVLGQGPQFIFQYYEKEERGRGNFPDRFSARQFPNYSSELNVNALLLGDSALYLCASSYRDRGLLNTEAFFGQGTRLTVV.

The rearrangement links TRBV5-6 to TRBJ2-1; 10 nucleotides align to TRBD2. Germline V CDR1 and CDR2: SGHDT, YYEEEE. The CDR3 is 16 amino acids. Trimming cost V 2 bases and J 3 bases; bases outside gene matches: 5. Here the CDR3 reads CASSFRAGGVYNEQFF. The DNA of the CDR3 is TGTGCCAGCAGCTTTCGAGCGGGGGGGGTCTACAATGAGCAGTTCTTC.

This CDR3 reads CASSQLGGTDRANSSYNSPLHF. CDR3 nucleotide sequence: TGCGCCAGCAGCCAATTGGGGGGAACTGACAGGGCCAATAGCTCCTATAATTCACCCCTCCACTTT. V is TRBV4-1 and J is TRBJ1-6, with TRBD1 matching 7 bases. The length of the CDR3 is 22 residues. V lost 2 bases and J lost 0; bases outside the gene matches: 19. Per germline, CDR1 MGHRA and CDR2 YSYEKL.

The rearrangement uses TRBV5-1 and TRBJ2-7; 9 bases are a match to TRBD1. J gave up 0 bases and V 3 bases, and 7 bases lay outside the gene matches. This CDR3 region has 16 residues. Germline CDR1 SGHRS, CDR2 YFSETQ. The CDR3 region has the DNA TGCGCCAGCAGCTGGGACAGGGAACAGAGCTCCTACGAGCAGTACTTC. Amino acids: CASSWDREQSSYEQYF.

The V and J genes are TRBV20-1 and TRBJ2-5, with D possibly TRBD2 on 6 matching bases. The V gene's germline CDR1 is DFQATT and CDR2 SNEGSKA (reference sequence). The CDR3 covers 11 residues. The CDR3 nucleotides read TGCACCACCTGGGGGGTAGGGACCCAGTACTTC. Its protein is CTTWGVGTQYF.

This chain links TRBV5-1 with TRBJ1-2; D is perhaps TRBD1 (5 bases). The CDR3 totals 12 residues. CDR1 and CDR2 (germline): SGHRS, YFSETQ. Trimming removed 4 bases from V and 2 bases from J, with 6 bases in between. CDR3 in amino acids: CASSGGNYGYTF. In nucleotides, the CDR3 is TGCGCCAGCAGCGGGGGGAACTATGGCTACACCTTC.

This clone is a singleton in its sample. This sequence joins TRBV28 and TRBJ2-7, with D perhaps matching TRBD1 (5 bases). The CDR3 length is 13 residues. Germline values: CDR1 MDHEN, CDR2 SYDVKM. Between the trimmed V and J ends, which lost 3 bases and 4 bases, there was a span of 10 bases. This chain's CDR3 is CASSFRGFYEQYF. The CDR3 nucleotides are TGTGCCAGCAGTTTTAGGGGTTTTTACGAGCAGTACTTC.

V and J are TRBV2 and TRBJ1-1, with D maybe TRBD1 (5 bases). This CDR3 region has 14 residues. The germline V gene has CDR1 SNHLY and CDR2 FYNNEI. V lost 8 bases to trimming and J lost 0 bases, with 13 bases between them. The CDR3 DNA is TGTGCCAGCGTTCCTCAGGGAATGAACACTGAAGCTTTCTTT. Its translation is CASVPQGMNTEAFF.

This clone was seen only once. The chain uses TRBV12-5 and TRBJ2-1; D gene ambiguous. Germline CDR1 and CDR2: LGHNT and FRNRAP. The V end was cut by 3 bases, the J end by 6 bases, with 15 bases between. This CDR3 has 15 amino acids. The CDR3 coding sequence is TGTGCTAGTGGTTTTTGGCGTCAGGAATTCAATGAGCAGTTCTTC. Translation gives CASGFWRQEFNEQFF.

The V gene is TRBV11-3, the J gene TRBJ2-1, with 9 bases that match TRBD1. The CDR3 covers 15 residues. V gave up 5 bases and J gave up 5 bases; unmatched junction bases: 7. Germline V CDR1 and CDR2: SGHNT, YENEEA. The CDR3 reads CASSRDRVGDNEQFF. CDR3 nucleotides: TGTGCCAGCAGCCGGGACAGGGTAGGGGACAATGAGCAGTTCTTC. Full variable domain (outside the CDR3, taken from reference TRBV11-3 and TRBJ2-1): EAGVVQSPRYKIIEKKQPVAFWCNPISGHNTLYWYLQNLGQGPELLIRYENEEAVDDSQLPKDRFSAERLKGVDSTLKIQPAELGDSAVYLCASSRDRVGDNEQFFGPGTRLTVL.

The V gene is TRBV6-6, the J gene TRBJ2-5; 8 positions match TRBD1. From germline, CDR1 is MNHNY and CDR2 SVGAGI (reference sequence). V lost 5 bases to trimming and J lost 2 bases; unmatched junction nucleotides: 7. The CDR3 runs 15 residues. CDR3: CASSTFGTGQETQYF. As DNA, the CDR3 is TGTGCCAGCAGTACCTTCGGGACAGGTCAAGAGACCCAGTACTTC.

The V and J genes are TRBV28 and TRBJ2-7; perhaps TRBD2 as D (5 bases). The germline V gene has CDR1 MDHEN and CDR2 SYDVKM. There are 13 residues in the CDR3. The V and J ends lost 6 bases and 4 bases respectively, with 13 bases between them. The CDR3 nucleotides read TGTGCCAGCAGGGGCAGAGGGTGGTACGAGCAGTACTTC. Its protein product is CASRGRGWYEQYF.